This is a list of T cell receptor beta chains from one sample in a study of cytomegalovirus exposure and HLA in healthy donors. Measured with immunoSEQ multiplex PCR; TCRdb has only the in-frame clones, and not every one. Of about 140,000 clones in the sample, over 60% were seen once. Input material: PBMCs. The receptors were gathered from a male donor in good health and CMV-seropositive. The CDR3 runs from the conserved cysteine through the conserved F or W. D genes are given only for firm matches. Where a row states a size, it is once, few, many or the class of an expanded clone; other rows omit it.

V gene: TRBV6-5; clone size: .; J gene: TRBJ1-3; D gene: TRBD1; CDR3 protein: CASRPSGTGGNTIYF; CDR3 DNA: TGTGCCAGCAGACCTTCCGGGACAGGGGGAAACACCATATATTTT
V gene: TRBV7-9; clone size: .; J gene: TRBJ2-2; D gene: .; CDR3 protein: CAVTDRIDTYTGELFF; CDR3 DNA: TGTGCCGTCACCGATCGTATCGACACCTACACCGGGGAGCTGTTTTTT
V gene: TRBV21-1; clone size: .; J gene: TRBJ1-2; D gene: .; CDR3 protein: CASSPGQTNYGYTF; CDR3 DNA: TGTGCCAGCAGCCCGGGACAGACTAACTATGGCTACACCTTC
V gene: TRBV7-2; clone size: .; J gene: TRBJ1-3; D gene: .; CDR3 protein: CASSVEEGYGNTIYF; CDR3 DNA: TGTGCCAGCAGTGTTGAGGAGGGGTATGGAAACACCATATATTTT
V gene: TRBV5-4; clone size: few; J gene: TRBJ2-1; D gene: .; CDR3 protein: CASSPQRSNNEQFF; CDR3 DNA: TGTGCCAGCAGCCCACAACGGAGCAACAATGAGCAGTTCTTC
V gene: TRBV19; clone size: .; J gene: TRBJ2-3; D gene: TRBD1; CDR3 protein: CASSTPRGLGTDTQYF; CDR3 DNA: TGTGCCAGTAGTACCCCCAGGGGGTTAGGCACAGATACGCAGTATTTT
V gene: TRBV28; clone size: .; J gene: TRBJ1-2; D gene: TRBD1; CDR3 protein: CASSPPGQGGNYGYTF; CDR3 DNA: TGTGCCAGCAGTCCTCCGGGACAGGGAGGGAACTATGGCTACACCTTC
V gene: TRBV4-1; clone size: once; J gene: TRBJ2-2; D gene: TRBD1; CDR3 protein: CASSQDPGGSTGELFF; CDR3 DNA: TGCGCCAGCAGCCAAGACCCAGGGGGAAGCACCGGGGAGCTGTTTTTT
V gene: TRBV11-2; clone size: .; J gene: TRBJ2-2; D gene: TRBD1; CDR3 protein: CASQGTGAGPLSGELFF; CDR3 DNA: TGTGCCAGTCAAGGGACAGGGGCCGGCCCGCTGTCCGGGGAGCTGTTTTTT
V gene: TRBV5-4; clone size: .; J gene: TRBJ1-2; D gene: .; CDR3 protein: CASSSGGGGYTF; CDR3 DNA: TGTGCCAGCAGCTCGGGGGGAGGAGGCTACACCTTC
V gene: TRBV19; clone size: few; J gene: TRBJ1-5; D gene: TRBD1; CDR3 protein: CASRRTGTSNQPQHF; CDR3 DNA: TGTGCCAGTAGAAGGACAGGGACGAGCAATCAGCCCCAGCATTTT
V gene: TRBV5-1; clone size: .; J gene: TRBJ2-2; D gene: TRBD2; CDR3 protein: CASSIRAGEGTGELFF; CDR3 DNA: TGCGCCAGCAGCATCAGAGCGGGGGAGGGCACCGGGGAGCTGTTTTTT
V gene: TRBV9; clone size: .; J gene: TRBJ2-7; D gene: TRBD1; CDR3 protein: CASSVGGTGGAEQYF; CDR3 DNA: TGTGCCAGCAGCGTAGGAGGGACAGGGGGCGCTGAGCAGTACTTC
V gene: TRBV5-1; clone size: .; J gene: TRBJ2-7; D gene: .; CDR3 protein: CASSLEHFGLYEQYF; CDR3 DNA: TGCGCCAGCAGCTTGGAGCATTTTGGGCTCTACGAGCAGTACTTC
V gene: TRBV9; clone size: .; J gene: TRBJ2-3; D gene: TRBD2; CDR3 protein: CASSVSTSGRFDSTDTQYF; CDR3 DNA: TGTGCCAGCAGCGTATCGACTAGCGGGAGATTTGATAGCACAGATACGCAGTATTTT
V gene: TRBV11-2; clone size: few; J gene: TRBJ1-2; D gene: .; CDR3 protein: CASSSPRSAGQGYTF; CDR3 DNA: TGTGCCAGCAGCTCCCCCCGGTCGGCAGGGCAGGGCTACACCTTC
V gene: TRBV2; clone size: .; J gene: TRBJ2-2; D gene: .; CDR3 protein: CASKSVVTGELFF; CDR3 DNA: TGTGCCAGCAAGTCAGTGGTCACCGGGGAGCTGTTTTTT
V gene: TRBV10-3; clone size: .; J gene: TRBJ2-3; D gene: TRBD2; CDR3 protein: CAISDGRGASTDTQYF; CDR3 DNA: TGTGCCATCAGTGACGGGCGGGGGGCTAGCACAGATACGCAGTATTTT
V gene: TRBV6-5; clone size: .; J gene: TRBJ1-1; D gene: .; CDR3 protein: CASSYSQGVYTEAFF; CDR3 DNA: TGTGCCAGCAGTTACTCACAGGGAGTTTACACTGAAGCTTTCTTT
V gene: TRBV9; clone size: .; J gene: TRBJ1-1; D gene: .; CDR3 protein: CASSVNFGASGNTEAFF; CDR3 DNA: TGTGCCAGCAGCGTTAATTTTGGGGCCTCGGGGAACACTGAAGCTTTCTTT
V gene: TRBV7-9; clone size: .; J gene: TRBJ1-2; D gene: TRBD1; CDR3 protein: CASSFTGTGGWTF; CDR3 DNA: TGTGCCAGCAGCTTCACCGGGACAGGGGGTTGGACCTTC
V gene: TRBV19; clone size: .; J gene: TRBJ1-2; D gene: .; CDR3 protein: CASSIGTNDYTF; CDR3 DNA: TGTGCCAGTAGTATAGGGACAAACGACTACACCTTC
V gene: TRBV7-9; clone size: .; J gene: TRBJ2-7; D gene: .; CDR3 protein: CASSLPVQGTGDYEQYF; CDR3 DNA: TGTGCCAGCAGCTTACCCGTACAAGGGACGGGGGACTACGAGCAGTACTTC
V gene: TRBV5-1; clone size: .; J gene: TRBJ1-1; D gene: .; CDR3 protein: CASSLGGVSREAFF; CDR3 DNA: TGCGCCAGCAGCTTGGGCGGGGTTAGTCGTGAAGCTTTCTTT
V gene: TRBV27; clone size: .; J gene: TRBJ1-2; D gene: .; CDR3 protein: CASSLKSGVYGYTF; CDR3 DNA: TGTGCCAGCAGTTTAAAGTCCGGGGTATATGGCTACACCTTC
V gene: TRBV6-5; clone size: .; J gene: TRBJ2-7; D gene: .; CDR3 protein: CASSYSAGVEQYF; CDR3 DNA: TGTGCCAGCAGTTACTCGGCAGGGGTCGAGCAGTACTTC
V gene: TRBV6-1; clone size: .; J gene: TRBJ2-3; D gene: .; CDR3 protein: CASSETQADTDTQYF; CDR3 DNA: TGTGCCAGCAGTGAAACACAGGCGGACACAGATACGCAGTATTTT
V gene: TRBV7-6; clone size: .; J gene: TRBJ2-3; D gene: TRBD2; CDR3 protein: CASSLALAGRGSDTQYF; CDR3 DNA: TGTGCCAGCAGCTTAGCCCTAGCGGGACGGGGGTCAGATACGCAGTATTTT
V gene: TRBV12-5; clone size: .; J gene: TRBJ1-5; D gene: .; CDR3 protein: CASGLESNQPQHF; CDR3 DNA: TGTGCTAGTGGTTTAGAGAGCAATCAGCCCCAGCATTTT
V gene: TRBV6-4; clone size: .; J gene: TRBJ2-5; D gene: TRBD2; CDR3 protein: CASSESAGDQETQYF; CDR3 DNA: TGTGCCAGCAGTGAGTCAGCGGGGGACCAAGAGACCCAGTACTTC
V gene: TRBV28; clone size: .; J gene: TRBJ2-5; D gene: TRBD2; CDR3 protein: CASSPRLAAQETQYF; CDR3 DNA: TGTGCCAGCAGTCCAAGACTAGCGGCACAAGAGACCCAGTACTTC
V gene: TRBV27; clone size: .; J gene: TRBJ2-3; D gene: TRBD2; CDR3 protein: CASSASGGPYYSTDTQYF; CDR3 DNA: TGTGCCAGCAGTGCTAGCGGGGGGCCCTATTATAGCACAGATACGCAGTATTTT
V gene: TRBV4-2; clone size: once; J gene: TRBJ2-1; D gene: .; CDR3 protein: CASSPRKIDEQFF; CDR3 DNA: TGTGCCAGCAGCCCGCGTAAGATCGATGAGCAGTTCTTC
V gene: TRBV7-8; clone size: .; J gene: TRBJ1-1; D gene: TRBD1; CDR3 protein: CATDRGYDTEAFF; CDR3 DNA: TGTGCCACCGACAGGGGATACGACACTGAAGCTTTCTTT
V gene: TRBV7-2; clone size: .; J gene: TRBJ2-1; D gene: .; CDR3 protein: CASSLVAGDRGEQFF; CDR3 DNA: TGTGCCAGCAGCTTAGTGGCAGGGGATAGGGGTGAGCAGTTCTTC
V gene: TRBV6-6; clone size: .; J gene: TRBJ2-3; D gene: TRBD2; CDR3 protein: CASSYSREGGTDTQYF; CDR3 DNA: TGTGCCAGCAGTTACTCTCGGGAGGGGGGCACAGATACGCAGTATTTT
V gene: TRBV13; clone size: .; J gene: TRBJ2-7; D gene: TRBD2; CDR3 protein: CASSAIRTSGNYEQYF; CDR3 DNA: TGTGCCAGCAGCGCAATCCGGACTAGCGGCAACTACGAGCAGTACTTC
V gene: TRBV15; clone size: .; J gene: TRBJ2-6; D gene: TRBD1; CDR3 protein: CATSRQGQGVFWANVLTF; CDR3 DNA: TGTGCCACCAGCCGGCAAGGACAGGGGGTCTTCTGGGCCAACGTCCTGACTTTC
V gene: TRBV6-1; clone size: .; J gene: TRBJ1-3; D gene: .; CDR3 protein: CASSFQQASGNTIYF; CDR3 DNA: TGTGCCAGCAGTTTCCAACAGGCCTCTGGAAACACCATATATTTT
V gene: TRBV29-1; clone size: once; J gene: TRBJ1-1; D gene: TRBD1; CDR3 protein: CSVDDREANTEAFF; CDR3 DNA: TGCAGCGTCGATGACAGGGAGGCGAACACTGAAGCTTTCTTT
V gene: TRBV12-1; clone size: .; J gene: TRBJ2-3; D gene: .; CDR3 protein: CASSLPTTSGGPSGDTQYF; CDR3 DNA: TGTGCCAGCAGCTTACCCACGACTAGCGGGGGGCCCTCTGGTGATACGCAGTATTTT
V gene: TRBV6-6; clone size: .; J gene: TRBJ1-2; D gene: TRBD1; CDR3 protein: CASSPQTGPLSYGYTF; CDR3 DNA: TGTGCCAGCAGTCCCCAGACAGGGCCCCTCTCCTATGGCTACACCTTC
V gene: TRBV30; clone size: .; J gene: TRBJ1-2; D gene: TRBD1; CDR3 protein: CAWYRGLIYGYTF; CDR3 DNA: TGTGCCTGGTACAGGGGGCTAATCTATGGCTACACCTTC
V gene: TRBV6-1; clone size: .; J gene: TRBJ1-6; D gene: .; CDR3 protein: CASSEGTENSPLHF; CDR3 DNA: TGTGCCAGCAGTGAAGGGACAGAAAATTCACCCCTCCACTTT
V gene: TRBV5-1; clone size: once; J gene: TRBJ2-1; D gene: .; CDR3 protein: CASKRGNSYNEQFF; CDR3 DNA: TGCGCCAGCAAAAGGGGAAACTCCTACAATGAGCAGTTCTTC
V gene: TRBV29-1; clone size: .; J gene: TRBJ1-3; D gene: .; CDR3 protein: CSAQGLGNTIYF; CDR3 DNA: TGCAGCGCTCAGGGACTCGGAAACACCATATATTTT
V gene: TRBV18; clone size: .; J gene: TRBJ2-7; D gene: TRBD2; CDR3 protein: CASRASGGDYSYEQYF; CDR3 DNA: TGTGCCAGCCGGGCAAGCGGGGGGGACTACTCCTACGAGCAGTACTTC
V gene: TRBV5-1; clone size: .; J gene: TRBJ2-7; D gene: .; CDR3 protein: CASSPTAGAYEQYF; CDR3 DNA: TGCGCCAGCAGCCCAACGGCGGGTGCCTACGAGCAGTACTTC
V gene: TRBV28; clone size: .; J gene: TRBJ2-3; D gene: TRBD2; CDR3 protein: CASSPYSSGVRLTDTQYF; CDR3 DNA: TGTGCCAGCAGTCCCTATTCTAGCGGGGTTCGGTTAACAGATACGCAGTATTTT